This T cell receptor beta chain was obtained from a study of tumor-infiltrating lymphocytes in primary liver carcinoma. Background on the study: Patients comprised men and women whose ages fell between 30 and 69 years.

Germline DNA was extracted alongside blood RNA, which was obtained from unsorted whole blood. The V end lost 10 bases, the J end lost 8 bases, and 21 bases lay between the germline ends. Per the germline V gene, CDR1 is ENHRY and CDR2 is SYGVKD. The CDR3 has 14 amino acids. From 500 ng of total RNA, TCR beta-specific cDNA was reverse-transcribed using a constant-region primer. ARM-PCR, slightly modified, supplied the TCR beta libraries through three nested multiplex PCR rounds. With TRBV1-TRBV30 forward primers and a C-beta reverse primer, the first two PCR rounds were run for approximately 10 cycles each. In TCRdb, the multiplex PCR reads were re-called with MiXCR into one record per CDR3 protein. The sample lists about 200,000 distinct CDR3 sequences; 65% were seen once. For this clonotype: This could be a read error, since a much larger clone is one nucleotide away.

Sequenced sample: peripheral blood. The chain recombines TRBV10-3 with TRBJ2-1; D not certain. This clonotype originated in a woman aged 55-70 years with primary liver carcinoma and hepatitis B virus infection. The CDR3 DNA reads TGTGCCACCATGGATGTACATGTCGTCGATGAGCAGTTCTTC. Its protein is CATMDVHVVDEQFF.